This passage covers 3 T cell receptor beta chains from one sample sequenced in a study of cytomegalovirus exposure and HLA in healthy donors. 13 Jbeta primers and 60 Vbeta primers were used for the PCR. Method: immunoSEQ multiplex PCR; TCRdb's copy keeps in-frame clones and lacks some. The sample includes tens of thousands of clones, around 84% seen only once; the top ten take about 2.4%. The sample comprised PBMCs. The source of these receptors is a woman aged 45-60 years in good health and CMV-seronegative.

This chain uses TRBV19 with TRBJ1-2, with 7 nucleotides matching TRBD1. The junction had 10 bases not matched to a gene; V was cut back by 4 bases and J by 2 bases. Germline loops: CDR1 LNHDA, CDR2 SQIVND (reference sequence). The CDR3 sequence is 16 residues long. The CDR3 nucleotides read TGTGCCAGTAGTACTACCACCCGGACAGGAAACTATGGCTACACCTTC. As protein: CASSTTTRTGNYGYTF.

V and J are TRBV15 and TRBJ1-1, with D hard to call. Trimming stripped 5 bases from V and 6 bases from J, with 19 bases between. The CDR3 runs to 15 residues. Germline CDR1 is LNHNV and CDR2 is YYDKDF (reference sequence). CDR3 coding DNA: TGTGCCACCAGCCCTCGGGCCCGCGGGTGGGCTGAAGCTTTCTTT. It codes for CATSPRARGWAEAFF.

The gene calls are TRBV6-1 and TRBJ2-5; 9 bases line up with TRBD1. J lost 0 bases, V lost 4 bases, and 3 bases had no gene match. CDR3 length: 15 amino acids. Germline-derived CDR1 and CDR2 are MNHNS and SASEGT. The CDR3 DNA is TGTGCCAGCAGTGTTGGGACAGGGTACCAAGAGACCCAGTACTTC. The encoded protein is CASSVGTGYQETQYF.